This entry describes one T cell receptor (beta chain). It was negative isolation that provided the CD8+ and CD4+ T cells, whereas TEMRA cells were enriched by FACS. V lost 4 bases, J lost 0 bases, and 3 bases stayed unmatched. This CDR3 has 14 amino acids. Germline CDR1 and CDR2: DFQATT and SNEGSKA (reference sequence). These data come from a study of CD8 T cells in Susac syndrome. Reverse transcription of about 0.5 to 1 ug RNA used random hexamers. Using its own MiXCR run on the immunoSEQ multiplex PCR reads, TCRdb lists one record per CDR3 protein. The data hold around 200,000 distinct CDR3 sequences, with under 97% observed a single time.

The genes are TRBV20-1 and TRBJ1-1; 9 positions match TRBD1. The sample consisted of CD4+ T cells from PBMCs. The sequence was obtained from a human donor with multiple sclerosis. The CDR3 reads CSATGQGLNTEAFF. The CDR3 DNA sequence: TGCAGTGCTACAGGACAGGGGTTGAACACTGAAGCTTTCTTT.